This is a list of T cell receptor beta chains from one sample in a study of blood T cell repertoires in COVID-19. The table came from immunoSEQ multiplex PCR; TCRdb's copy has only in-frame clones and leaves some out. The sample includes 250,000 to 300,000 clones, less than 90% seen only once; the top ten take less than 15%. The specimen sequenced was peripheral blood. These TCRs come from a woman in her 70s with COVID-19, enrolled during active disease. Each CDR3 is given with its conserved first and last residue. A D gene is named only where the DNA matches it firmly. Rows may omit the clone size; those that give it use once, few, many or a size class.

TGCAGCGTTGTCTTTACTCAGGGGGCCAATCAGCCCCAGCATTTT	CSVVFTQGANQPQHF	TRBJ1-5	TRBD1	TRBV29-1	few
TGTGCCAGCAGTGCGGTGACTGGACTTAATGAGCAGTTCTTC	CASSAVTGLNEQFF	TRBJ2-1	.	TRBV2	.
TGCGCCAGCAGCCACAGACTTGCCCCGACCGGGGAGCTGTTTTTT	CASSHRLAPTGELFF	TRBJ2-2	.	TRBV4-3	.
TGCGCCAGCAGCCTCCGACTAGCGGGGAGCACAGATACGCAGTATTTT	CASSLRLAGSTDTQYF	TRBJ2-3	TRBD2	TRBV4-1	.
TGTGCCAGCAGAACACAGGGGGCCTATGAAAAACTGTTTTTT	CASRTQGAYEKLFF	TRBJ1-4	TRBD1	TRBV2	.
TGTGCCAGCAGCTTGGTCGGGAGTTCCTACAATGAGCAGTTCTTC	CASSLVGSSYNEQFF	TRBJ2-1	.	TRBV5-8	.
TGTGCCAGCAGCGCCTCGGGAGACAGGGTGAGGGGCTCTGAAGCTTTCTTT	CASSASGDRVRGSEAFF	TRBJ1-1	TRBD1	TRBV9	.
TGTGCCAGCTCCCCCGGGACAAATGCCTACGAGCAGTACTTC	CASSPGTNAYEQYF	TRBJ2-7	.	TRBV18	.
TGTGCCAGCAGCTGGGACAGGGATGGCTACACCTTC	CASSWDRDGYTF	TRBJ1-2	TRBD1	TRBV5-8	.
TGTGCCAGCAGCCTACGGGAGGGCTTCAACTATGGCTACACCTTC	CASSLREGFNYGYTF	TRBJ1-2	.	TRBV14	.
TGTGCCAGCAGGGGCCTTGGCGGCTACACCTTC	CASRGLGGYTF	TRBJ1-2	.	TRBV2	.
TGTGCCAGCAGCTTAGGCAGCGGGGGGGTGAATGAGCAGTTCTTC	CASSLGSGGVNEQFF	TRBJ2-1	TRBD2	TRBV11-2	.
TGTGCCAGCAGCTTAAACCGGGACAGGGCGACCGGGGAGCTGTTTTTT	CASSLNRDRATGELFF	TRBJ2-2	TRBD1	TRBV7-3	.
TGTGCCAGCAGCTTGGGAGGGTACACAGATACGCAGTATTTT	CASSLGGYTDTQYF	TRBJ2-3	.	TRBV5-8	.
TGTGCCAGCAGCTTAGACGGTCCAGGGGAGACCCAGTACTTC	CASSLDGPGETQYF	TRBJ2-5	.	TRBV7-3	.
TGTGCCAGCAGCTTACGGAATCAGGCTAATGAAAAACTGTTTTTT	CASSLRNQANEKLFF	TRBJ1-4	.	TRBV7-9	.
TGTGCCAGCAGCTTAAACCAGCGGAGCTCCTACGAGCAGTACTTC	CASSLNQRSSYEQYF	TRBJ2-7	.	TRBV7-8	.
TGTGCCAGCAGCCTAGTCAGTCTTCTAGGGAGAACTAATGAAAAACTGTTTTTT	CASSLVSLLGRTNEKLFF	TRBJ1-4	.	TRBV7-9	.
TGTGCCAGCACCGAAACAGGGGCTGGAAACACCATATATTTT	CASTETGAGNTIYF	TRBJ1-3	TRBD1	TRBV9	.
TGTGCCAGCAGCTTAGGTAGCGGGGGGTTAAATGAGCAGTTCTTC	CASSLGSGGLNEQFF	TRBJ2-1	TRBD2	TRBV7-2	.
TGTGCCAGCAGCCCGGGGAGTACTGAAGCTTTCTTT	CASSPGSTEAFF	TRBJ1-1	.	TRBV12-3/TRBV12-4	.
TGTGCCAGTACTTACGACGGGGGCTCCTACGAGCAGTACTTC	CASTYDGGSYEQYF	TRBJ2-7	.	TRBV19	.
TGTGCCAGCAGCTTAGATGGGACAGGGGGTCGGGGCTACACCTTC	CASSLDGTGGRGYTF	TRBJ1-2	TRBD1	TRBV11-2	.
TGTGCCACCAGTGATTCCCGGGGTAACTATGGCTACACCTTC	CATSDSRGNYGYTF	TRBJ1-2	.	TRBV24-1	.
TGTGCCAGCAGTTTCCGACTAGCGGGGGGGCTCAACAATGAGCAGTTCTTC	CASSFRLAGGLNNEQFF	TRBJ2-1	TRBD2	TRBV6-2/TRBV6-3	.
TGTGCTGGGAAACGGGGCACCGGGGAGCTGTTTTTT	CAGKRGTGELFF	TRBJ2-2	.	TRBV6-6	many
TGTGCCACCAGTGACAGGGGTAACTATGGCTACACCTTC	CATSDRGNYGYTF	TRBJ1-2	.	TRBV24-1	.
TGTGCCAGCAGTTTACAGGAGAACACTGAAGCTTTCTTT	CASSLQENTEAFF	TRBJ1-1	.	TRBV6-4	.
TGTGCCACCAGTGATTTGAATAGGAACACCGGGGAGCTGTTTTTT	CATSDLNRNTGELFF	TRBJ2-2	.	TRBV24-1	.
TGCGCCAGCAGCCAAGAATCGGTAGGGCTAGCCGCGAGCAATGAGCAGTTCTTC	CASSQESVGLAASNEQFF	TRBJ2-1	.	TRBV4-3	once
TGTGCCAGCAGTCGGACTTGGTTAGATACGCAGTATTTT	CASSRTWLDTQYF	TRBJ2-3	.	TRBV7-2	.
TGTGCCAGCAGTGAAGGAATCGGGGGAAGAATGGCCCAGCATTTT	CASSEGIGGRMAQHF	TRBJ1-5	.	TRBV2	.
TGTGCCAGCTCACCCAGGGACACTGAAGCTTTCTTT	CASSPRDTEAFF	TRBJ1-1	.	TRBV18	.
TGTGCCAGCAGTTACCGACGGGAAGCAGAGACCCAGTACTTC	CASSYRREAETQYF	TRBJ2-5	.	TRBV6-6	.
TGTGCCAGCGAGACAGGGGGTGGCTATGGCTACACCTTC	CASETGGGYGYTF	TRBJ1-2	TRBD1	TRBV6-5	.
TGTGCCACCAGTGACCCCGGACAGGGGACGGTCCATGAGCAGTTCTTC	CATSDPGQGTVHEQFF	TRBJ2-1	TRBD1	TRBV24-1	.
TGTGCCAGCACCTCTAACCAGGGGATCACTGAAGCTTTCTTT	CASTSNQGITEAFF	TRBJ1-1	.	TRBV2	.
TGTGCCACCAGTTTGAGGGGGGGACCCCTCCACTTT	CATSLRGGPLHF	TRBJ1-6	.	TRBV15	.
TGTGCCAGCAGCTTTTGGAGCGGCTACACCTTC	CASSFWSGYTF	TRBJ1-2	.	TRBV5-6	.